This TCR beta chain was identified in a study of blood T cell repertoires in COVID-19. The wider study: Sites across the United States, Italy and Spain contributed samples from acute and convalescent COVID-19. PBMCs, B-cell-depleted T cells, or T cells were the source of the cDNA or gDNA that made up the material.

The CDR3 spans 14 residues. With V trimmed by 5 bases and J by 6 bases, 8 bases remained unmatched. Per germline, CDR1 MNHEY and CDR2 SMNVEV (reference sequence). Authors' methods: Estimation of nucleated cell counts relied on the amplification of reference gene primers. Clones were sequenced by immunoSEQ multiplex PCR, and TCRdb holds only the in-frame ones, with some missing. That table furnishes V, J and clone size, whereas the DNA furnished D and trimming. The table records 210,000 or so clones, about 91% of them present only once. What was sequenced was peripheral blood. This sequence originates from a man in his thirties or forties with acute or convalescent COVID-19. This chain connects TRBV27 to TRBJ2-7; 9 positions agree with TRBD2. This chain's CDR3 is CASSPSGARLEQYF. Written as DNA, the CDR3 is TGTGCCAGCAGTCCTAGCGGGGCAAGGCTCGAGCAGTACTTC.